Listed below are T cell receptor beta chains from one sample, sequenced in a study of blood T cell repertoires in COVID-19. Data came from immunoSEQ multiplex PCR; TCRdb stores just in-frame clones and leaves some out. The data show fewer than 600,000 clones, 88% seen once. Sequenced material: PBMCs or T cells enriched from blood (not recorded which). The receptors come from a woman between 40 and 55 years old who had recovered from COVID-19. The CDR3 runs from the conserved cysteine through the conserved F or W. The D gene is left open where the match is weak. Size is omitted from some rows. Given values are once, few, many or a class for expanded clones.

D gene | J gene | V gene | clone size | CDR3 DNA | CDR3 protein
NA | TRBJ2-1 | TRBV19 | NA | TGTGCCAGTAGTATAGAGGGGGCGAATGAGCAGTTCTTC | CASSIEGANEQFF
TRBD1 | TRBJ2-1 | TRBV7-9 | NA | TGTGCCAGCAGCCCCCGGGACAGGGGTCAAAATGAGCAGTTCTTC | CASSPRDRGQNEQFF
TRBD2 | TRBJ2-7 | TRBV27 | once | TGTGCCAGCAGATCCGATGGATTCCTAGCGGGAGCCTACGAGCAGTACTTC | CASRSDGFLAGAYEQYF
TRBD1 | TRBJ1-5 | TRBV24-1 | NA | TGTGCCACCAGTGATTCCACAGGGGTAGTGCAGCCCCAGCATTTT | CATSDSTGVVQPQHF
NA | TRBJ1-1 | TRBV7-9 | few | TGTGCCAGCAGCTTACAGGGGAACACTGAAGCTTTCTTT | CASSLQGNTEAFF
TRBD2 | TRBJ2-1 | TRBV7-9 | NA | TGTGCCAGCAGCGGATATAGCGGGAGGTCTTACAATGAGCAGTTCTTC | CASSGYSGRSYNEQFF
NA | TRBJ2-7 | TRBV7-9 | NA | TGTGCCAGCAGTTTCCAACAGGGATTCTTTTACGAGCAGTACTTC | CASSFQQGFFYEQYF
NA | TRBJ2-5 | TRBV3-1/TRBV3-2 | NA | TGTGCCAGCAGCCAAGATGTCGTTTCGGAGACCCAGTACTTC | CASSQDVVSETQYF
NA | TRBJ1-4 | TRBV27 | NA | TGTGCCAGCAGTTGGCAGGGAGGGACTAATGAAAAACTGTTTTTT | CASSWQGGTNEKLFF
TRBD1 | TRBJ1-1 | TRBV5-1 | NA | TGCGCCAGCAGCCAGGGGGGTAACACTGAAGCTTTCTTT | CASSQGGNTEAFF